This TCR beta chain was sequenced in a study of cytomegalovirus exposure and HLA in healthy donors. The germline V gene has CDR1 SGHRS and CDR2 YFSETQ. CDR3 length: 15 amino acids. V was trimmed by 4 bases and J by 3 bases, leaving 16 bases between them. The PCR contained 60 Vbeta and 13 Jbeta primers. Profiled with immunoSEQ multiplex PCR; TCRdb holds only in-frame clones, not every one. The sample holds 170,000 or so clones, just under 85% seen once. The rearrangement joins TRBV5-1 to TRBJ1-2; D possibly corresponds to TRBD1 (5 bases). The sample comprised PBMCs. This sequence was found in a girl under 18 in good health and CMV-seropositive. CDR3 nucleotide sequence: TGCGCCAGCAGCCCTGGGGCTTACCAGGACTATGGCTACACCTTC. Translated: CASSPGAYQDYGYTF.